The clone carrying this TCR beta chain counts as medium-sized. The record originates from a study of early T cells in non-severe SARS-CoV-2 infection. Each CDR3 protein gets one entry after TCRdb re-called the 5' RACE reads with MiXCR. In the table there are over 90,000 distinct CDR3 sequences, under 15% of which are singletons. This TCR derives from an adult who was a healthcare worker with PCR-confirmed SARS-CoV-2 infection or an uninfected control (not recorded which). The sequenced material came from whole blood.

CDR3 sequence: CASRYIAGAWNEQFF. DNA for the CDR3: TGTGCCAGCAGATATATAGCGGGGGCCTGGAATGAGCAGTTCTTC. The V and J genes are TRBV12-3 or TRBV12-4 and TRBJ2-1; the match to TRBD2 covers 9 bases. V lost 6 bases to trimming and J lost 7 bases; unmatched junction nucleotides: 10. This CDR3 is built from 15 residues.